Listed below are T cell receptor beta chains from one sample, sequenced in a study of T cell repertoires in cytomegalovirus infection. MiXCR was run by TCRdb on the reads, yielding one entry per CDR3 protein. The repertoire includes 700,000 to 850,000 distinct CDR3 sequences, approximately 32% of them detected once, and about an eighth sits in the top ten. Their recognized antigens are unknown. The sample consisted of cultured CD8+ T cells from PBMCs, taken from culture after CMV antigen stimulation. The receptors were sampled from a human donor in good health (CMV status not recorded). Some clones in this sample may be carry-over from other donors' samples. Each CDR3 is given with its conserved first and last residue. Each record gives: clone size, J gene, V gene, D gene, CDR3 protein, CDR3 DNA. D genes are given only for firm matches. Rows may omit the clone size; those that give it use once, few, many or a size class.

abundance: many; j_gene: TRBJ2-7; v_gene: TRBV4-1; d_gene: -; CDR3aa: CASSQDKSGGSSYEQYF; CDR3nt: TGCGCCAGCAGCCAAGATAAATCGGGGGGCAGCTCCTACGAGCAGTACTTC
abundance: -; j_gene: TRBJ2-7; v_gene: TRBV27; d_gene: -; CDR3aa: CASSPYGGMKVEQYF; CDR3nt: TGTGCCAGCAGTCCCTACGGGGGAATGAAGGTCGAGCAGTACTTC
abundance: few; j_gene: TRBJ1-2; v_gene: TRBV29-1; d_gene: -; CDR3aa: CSVEETRQFYGYTF; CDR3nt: TGCAGCGTTGAAGAGACCAGGCAGTTCTATGGCTACACCTTC
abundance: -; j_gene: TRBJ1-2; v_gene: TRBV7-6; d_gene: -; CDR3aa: CASSTPIRGRASTSNYGYTF; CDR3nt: TGTGCCAGCAGCACGCCCATCCGGGGTAGGGCTTCCACCTCTAACTATGGCTACACCTTC
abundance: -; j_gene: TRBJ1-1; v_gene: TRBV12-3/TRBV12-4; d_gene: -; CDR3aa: CASSLDGSGTEAFF; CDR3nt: TGTGCCAGCAGTTTAGACGGCAGCGGCACTGAAGCTTTCTTT
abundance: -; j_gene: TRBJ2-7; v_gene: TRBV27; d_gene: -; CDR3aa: CASSLAIGGDYEQYF; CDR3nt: TGTGCCAGCAGTTTAGCGATAGGCGGGGACTACGAGCAGTACTTC
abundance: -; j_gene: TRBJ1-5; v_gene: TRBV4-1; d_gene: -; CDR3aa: CTSSQDEDQPQHF; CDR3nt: TGCACCAGCAGCCAAGATGAGGACCAGCCCCAGCATTTT
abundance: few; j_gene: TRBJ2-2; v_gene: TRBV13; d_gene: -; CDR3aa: CASSRGVELFF; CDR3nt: TGTGCCAGCAGCCGCGGGGTTGAGCTGTTTTTT
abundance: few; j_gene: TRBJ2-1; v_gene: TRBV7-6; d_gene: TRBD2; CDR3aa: CASSLVWTGGSREDEQFF; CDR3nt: TGTGCCAGCAGCTTAGTGTGGACGGGGGGATCCAGGGAGGATGAGCAGTTCTTC
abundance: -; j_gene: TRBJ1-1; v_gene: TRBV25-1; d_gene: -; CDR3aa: CASNKFGASGAEAFF; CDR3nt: TGTGCCAGCAATAAATTCGGGGCATCGGGCGCTGAAGCTTTCTTT
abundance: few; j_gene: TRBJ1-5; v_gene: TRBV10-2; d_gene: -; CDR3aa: CASSEGDGGRSNQPQHF; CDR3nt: TGCGCCAGCAGTGAGGGGGACGGGGGGCGCAGCAATCAGCCCCAGCATTTT
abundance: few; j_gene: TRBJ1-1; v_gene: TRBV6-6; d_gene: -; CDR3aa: CASSYFRAGSNTEAFF; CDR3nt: TGTGCCAGCAGTTACTTTCGGGCAGGGTCGAACACTGAAGCTTTCTTT
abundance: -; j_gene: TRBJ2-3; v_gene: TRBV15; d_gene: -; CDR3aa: CATSRVGATTDTQYF; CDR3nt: TGTGCCACCAGCAGAGTCGGGGCCACCACAGATACGCAGTATTTT
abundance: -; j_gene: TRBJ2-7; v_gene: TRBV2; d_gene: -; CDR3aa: CASSEDKSYEQYF; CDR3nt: TGTGCCAGCAGTGAAGACAAAAGCTACGAGCAGTACTTC
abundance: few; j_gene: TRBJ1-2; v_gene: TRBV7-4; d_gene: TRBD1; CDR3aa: CASRLVGTEYGYTF; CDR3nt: TGTGCCAGCAGACTAGTGGGGACAGAGTATGGCTACACCTTC
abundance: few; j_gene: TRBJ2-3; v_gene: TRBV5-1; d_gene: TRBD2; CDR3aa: CASSLLTSVSTDTQYF; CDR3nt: TGCGCCAGCAGCTTGCTGACTAGCGTAAGCACAGATACGCAGTATTTT
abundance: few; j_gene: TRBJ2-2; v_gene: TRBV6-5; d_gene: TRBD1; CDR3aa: CASRSRQGDTGELFF; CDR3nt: TGTGCCAGCAGATCGCGACAGGGGGACACCGGGGAGCTGTTTTTT
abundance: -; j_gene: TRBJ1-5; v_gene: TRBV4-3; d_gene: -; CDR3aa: CASSQDWGGYSNQPQHF; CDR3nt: TGCGCCAGCAGCCAAGATTGGGGGGGTTATAGCAATCAGCCCCAGCATTTT
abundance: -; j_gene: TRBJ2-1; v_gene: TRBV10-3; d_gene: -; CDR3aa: CAISERGGWDEQFF; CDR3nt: TGTGCCATCAGTGAAAGGGGCGGTTGGGATGAGCAGTTCTTC
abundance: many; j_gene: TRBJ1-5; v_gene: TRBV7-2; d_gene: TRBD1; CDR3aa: CASSFFDRVDQPQHF; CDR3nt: TGTGCCAGCAGCTTCTTCGACAGGGTTGATCAGCCCCAGCATTTT
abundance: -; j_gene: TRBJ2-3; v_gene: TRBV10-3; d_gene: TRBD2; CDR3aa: CAISESGGGASDTQYF; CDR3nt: TGTGCCATCAGTGAGTCTGGCGGGGGGGCCTCAGATACGCAGTATTTT
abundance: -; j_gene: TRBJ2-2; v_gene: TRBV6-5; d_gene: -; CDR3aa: CASRNRNTGELFF; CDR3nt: TGTGCCAGCAGGAATAGAAACACCGGGGAGCTGTTTTTT
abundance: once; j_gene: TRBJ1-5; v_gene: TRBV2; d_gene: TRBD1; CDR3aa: CASSLATWTGEFSNQPQHF; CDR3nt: TGTGCCAGCAGCCTAGCTACATGGACAGGGGAGTTCAGCAATCAGCCCCAGCATTTT
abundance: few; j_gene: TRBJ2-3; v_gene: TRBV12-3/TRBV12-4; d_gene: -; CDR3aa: CASSLNGWEQIDTQYF; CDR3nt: TGTGCCAGCAGTTTAAATGGGTGGGAACAGATAGATACGCAGTATTTT
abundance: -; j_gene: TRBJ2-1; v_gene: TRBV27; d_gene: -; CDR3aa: CASSPLQGRGGYEQFF; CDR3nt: TGTGCCAGCAGTCCCCTACAGGGAAGGGGGGGATATGAGCAGTTCTTC
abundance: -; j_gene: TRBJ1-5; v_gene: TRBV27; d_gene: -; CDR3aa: CANSPFQGYNQPQHF; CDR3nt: TGTGCCAACAGTCCTTTCCAGGGGTATAATCAGCCCCAGCATTTT
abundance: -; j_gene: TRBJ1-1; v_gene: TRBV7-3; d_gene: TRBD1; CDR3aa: CASSSRQGTEAFF; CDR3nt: TGTGCCAGCAGCTCCCGACAGGGCACTGAAGCTTTCTTT
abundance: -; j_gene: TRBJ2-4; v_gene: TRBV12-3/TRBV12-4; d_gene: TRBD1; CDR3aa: CASSAQGVAKNIQYF; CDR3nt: TGTGCCAGCAGTGCCCAGGGGGTAGCCAAAAACATTCAGTACTTC
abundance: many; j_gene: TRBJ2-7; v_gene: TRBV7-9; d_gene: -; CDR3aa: CASTDSYEQYF; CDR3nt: TGTGCCAGCACCGATTCCTACGAGCAGTACTTC